The 14 T cell receptor beta chains below all came from one sample that was sequenced in a study of CD8 T cells in Susac syndrome. An amount of RNA that ranged from roughly 0.5 to 1 ug was reverse transcribed with random hexamers. TCRdb independently ran MiXCR on the immunoSEQ multiplex PCR reads; one entry per CDR3 protein. Found here are about 90,000 distinct CDR3 sequences, approximately 96% of them singletons; the top ten hold approximately 0.62%. The specimen was CD8+ T cells from PBMCs. The receptor source for this set is a human donor with Susac syndrome.

The chain recombines TRBV13 with TRBJ1-1; 8 bases align to TRBD1. The CDR3 is 14 residues long. Germline V gives CDR1 PRHDT, CDR2 FYEKMQ (reference sequence). V lost 5 bases to trimming and J lost 1 base; unmatched junction nucleotides: 3. Here the CDR3 DNA reads TGTGCCAGCAGCCGGACAGGGTGGAACACTGAAGCTTTCTTT. Translated: CASSRTGWNTEAFF. The full variable domain, completed using reference TRBV13 and TRBJ1-1, is AAGVIQSPRHLIKEKRETATLKCYPIPRHDTVYWYQQGPGQDPQFLISFYEKMQSDKGSIPDRFSAQQFSDYHSELNMSSLELGDSALYFCASSRTGWNTEAFFGQGTRLTVV.

J is TRBJ2-1 and V is TRBV12-3 or TRBV12-4, with 14 positions matching TRBD2. The trim removed 6 bases at V and 1 base at J, leaving 14 bases unmatched. The CDR3 has 20 residues. DNA for the CDR3: TGTGCCAGCAGGCCCACCGCCGGACTAGCGGGGGGAAGTTCCTACAATGAGCAGTTCTTC. Translated, it gives CASRPTAGLAGGSSYNEQFF.

This clonotype was observed a single time. This chain joins TRBV27 and TRBJ1-1; D not certain. CDR1 and CDR2 (germline): MNHEY, SMNVEV (reference sequence). The V and J ends lost 0 bases and 10 bases respectively, with 12 bases between them. This CDR3 region has 13 residues. The CDR3 DNA is TGTGCCAGCAGTTTATCGTCCGGCCAGAGAGCTTTCTTT. Amino acid sequence: CASSLSSGQRAFF.

The genes are TRBV9 and TRBJ1-5; TRBD1 agrees at 7 bases. CDR1 and CDR2 (germline): SGDLS, YYNGEE. The CDR3 consists of 14 residues. V gave up 3 bases and J gave up 2 bases; unmatched junction bases: 2. CDR3 in amino acids: CASSATGGNQPQHF. CDR3 DNA: TGTGCCAGCAGCGCTACAGGGGGCAATCAGCCCCAGCATTTT.

The chain has TRBV20-1 and TRBJ2-5; the match to TRBD2 covers 10 bases. The CDR3 contains 15 residues. The germline V gene encodes CDR1 DFQATT and CDR2 SNEGSKA (reference sequence). The V gene end was trimmed by 1 base and the J gene end by 3 bases; junction bases not matched to a gene: 5. CDR3 region: CSARVGTSGKETQYF. CDR3 coding DNA: TGCAGTGCTAGAGTAGGAACTAGCGGGAAAGAGACCCAGTACTTC.

The rearrangement uses TRBV20-1 and TRBJ1-5; tentatively, D is TRBD1 (5 bases). The germline CDR1 and CDR2 sequences are DFQATT and SNEGSKA (reference sequence). With 0 bases removed from V and 0 bases from J, the gap between germline ends came to 12 bases. The CDR3 runs to 16 residues. The CDR3 bases are TGCAGTGCTAGAGAGATGGGGGGTCTTAGCAATCAGCCCCAGCATTTT. Protein: CSAREMGGLSNQPQHF.

This rearrangement joins TRBV20-1 to TRBJ2-7; 9 nucleotides agree with TRBD1. The CDR3 extends over 14 amino acids. Germline V gene data show CDR1 as DFQATT and CDR2 as SNEGSKA (reference sequence). Trimming at V came to 6 bases and at J to 2 bases, leaving 8 bases not matched to a gene. For the CDR3, the DNA is TGCAGTGCAAAACTACAGGGGGCAACCTACGAGCAGTACTTC. Translating gives CSAKLQGATYEQYF.

V is TRBV12-3 or TRBV12-4 and J is TRBJ2-3; no reliable D call. Trimming cost V 0 bases and J 10 bases, with 11 bases left between them. This CDR3 has 13 residues. The CDR3: CASSLAVTGSQYF. The CDR3 DNA follows: TGTGCCAGCAGTTTAGCCGTAACCGGGTCGCAGTATTTT.

The genes are TRBV6-2 or TRBV6-3 and TRBJ2-7; D perhaps matches TRBD1 (6 bases). CDR3 size: 16 residues. The V end lost 0 bases, the J end lost 0 bases, and 12 bases lay between the germline ends. CDR1 MNHEY and CDR2 SVGEGT come from the germline V gene. The CDR3 sequence: CASSYSLRTASYEQYF. The CDR3 DNA is TGTGCCAGCAGTTACTCTCTCCGGACAGCCTCCTACGAGCAGTACTTC.

The chain is built from TRBV4-3 and TRBJ2-3; 9 positions match TRBD2. The CDR3 extends over 20 amino acids. Germline CDR1 LGHNA, CDR2 YSLEER. The V segment lost 0 bases and the J segment 3 bases; nucleotides outside the gene matches: 16. CDR3 protein: CASSQELGTSRIPGTDTQYF. The CDR3 nucleotides read TGCGCCAGCAGCCAAGAGCTCGGGACTAGCCGCATTCCAGGAACAGATACGCAGTATTTT.

The chain combines TRBV30 with TRBJ1-5; D not certain. From germline, CDR1 is GTSNPN and CDR2 SVGIG (reference sequence). The CDR3 contains 12 residues. Trimming removed 3 bases from V and 5 bases from J, with 8 bases in between. The CDR3 loop is CAWSDKYQPQHF. CDR3 coding DNA: TGTGCCTGGAGCGATAAGTATCAGCCCCAGCATTTT. Supplemented by reference TRBV30 and TRBJ1-5, the full variable domain reads SQTIHQWPATLVQPVGSPLSLECTVEGTSNPNLYWYRQAAGRGLQLLFYSVGIGQISSEVPQNLSASRPQDRQFILSSKKLLLSDSGFYLCAWSDKYQPQHFGDGTRLSIL.

The chain couples TRBV3-1 to TRBJ1-1, with D perhaps TRBD1 (5 bases). The CDR3 runs to 15 residues. CDR1 is LGHDT and CDR2 is YNNKEL in the germline V gene (reference sequence). Trimming cost V 7 bases and J 1 base, with 16 bases left between them. CDR3 sequence: CASTRADSSNTEAFF. DNA for the CDR3: TGTGCCAGCACTAGGGCAGACAGTTCGAACACTGAAGCTTTCTTT.

The chain carries TRBV7-9 and TRBJ2-5; D is undetermined. The germline CDR1 and CDR2 sequences are SEHNR and FQNEAQ (reference sequence). CDR3 length: 13 amino acids. Trimming pared 5 bases from V and 2 bases from J, leaving 9 bases between. CDR3 DNA: TGTGCCAGCAGCCCTCAGCTACAAGAGACCCAGTACTTC. Residues: CASSPQLQETQYF. The complete variable domain, with remaining parts taken from reference TRBV7-9 and TRBJ2-5, reads DTGVSQNPRHKITKRGQNVTFRCDPISEHNRLYWYRQTLGQGPEFLTYFQNEAQLEKSRLLSDRFSAERPKGSFSTLEIQRTEQGDSAMYLCASSPQLQETQYFGPGTRLLVL.

V and J are TRBV6-5 and TRBJ1-5; TRBD1 matches 8 bases. From germline, CDR1 is MNHEY and CDR2 SVGAGI. J was trimmed by 5 bases and V by 0 bases; bases with no gene match: 9. This CDR3 spans 17 amino acids. Here the CDR3 DNA reads TGTGCCAGCAGTTACTCCCAAGGACAGGGAAGGGATCAGCCCCAGCATTTT. Amino acids: CASSYSQGQGRDQPQHF.